Detailed here is one T cell receptor beta chain. This clonotype was seen a handful of times. Its antigen remains undetermined. No base quality values were provided; no much bigger clone lies one nucleotide off. The CDR3 numbers 15 residues from cysteine through phenylalanine. Of the read, only the CDR3 DNA is kept; its 45 bases are in frame from base 1. From a lookup of the germline V gene (reference sequence), CDR1 and CDR2 are MNHEY and SMNVEV. V loses 4 bases, J loses 5 bases, and the germline ends lie 17 bases apart. This specimen belongs to a study of molecular identifiers for immune sequencing clone quantification (dated by TCRdb to the late 2010s). For context, the study as a whole: For a replicate experiment, the RNA from either approximately 20,000 or 98,000 naive CD8 T cells was divided into five aliquots, and four of those aliquots went on to sequencing. The study was a methods study using CD8 T cells to benchmark molecular-identifier clustering-based TCR repertoire sequencing (MIDCIRS) and TCR RNA copy counting.

Findings and caveats that apply to the study as a whole: Highly expanded clone sizes could be underestimated because identical TCR molecules may share a barcode. A single cell's worth of spiked-in Jurkat TCR RNA was reported detectable even among 750,000 to 1,000,000 naive CD8 T cells. In CMV-specific effector cells, clones with more than 20 RNA copies contained over 97% of molecules, whereas in naive cells such clones contained under 1% of molecules. Spiked-in Jurkat TCR RNA (around nine copies' worth), which is not part of the donor repertoire, was contained in the naive libraries. Modeling estimated around 3.2 recovered TCR RNA copies per cell, compared with 8.5 to 10 by digital PCR, which implies about 32% capture efficiency. When barcode sub-clustering was not used, chimeric consensus sequences inflated TCR diversity, with chimeras reaching as high as 47%.

Preparation of the library involved PCR. TCRdb shows the sequencer as Illumina HiSeq 4000. Bulk TCR libraries were made following a previously described method, with the TCR primers given in Table S5. The Qiagen AllPrep DNA/RNA kit was used to purify total RNA. Before any analysis, reads coming from multiple sequencing runs of the same library were combined into one pool. The paper's data handling went like this. Reads were retained only if the reads had an exact TCR constant sequence, and the retained reads were trimmed to 150 nt and grouped according to their 12-nt molecular barcodes. Reads within each barcode group were sub-clustered using a 15% Levenshtein threshold, and quality-weighted consensus sequences were constructed for each RNA molecule. Non-functional sequences were excluded, and lower-count sequences lying one edit away from another sequence were also excluded. On the basis of fitting two negative binomial distributions, barcode sub-clusters with fewer than 20% of the maximum read count were discarded. TCRdb trimmed public reads at Q25 via fastp, called clones via MiXCR and kept in-frame beta chains. Identical CDR3 protein sequences are pooled into one entry, listed with their most common genes and DNA. The V and J calls were not made by the authors but by TCRdb's processing. For this sample the table gives 550,000 to 750,000 distinct CDR3 sequences, of which just under 20% were detected only once. Roughly 0.85% of the sample lies in the top ten.

Libraries of naive CD8 T cells were built from around 20,000 to 1,000,000 sorted cells, with 10%, 30% or 50% of the purified RNA used. Naive CD8 T cells were FACS-sorted as CD8+CD4-CCR7+CD45RA+ on a BD FACSAria II into RLT Plus buffer. To test detection sensitivity, Jurkat RNA equivalent to under 12 TCR copies was spiked into samples of roughly 18,000-1,000,000 naive CD8 T cells. CD8 T cells were enriched with RosetteSep CD8+ T Cell Enrichment Cocktail and Ficoll-Paque, followed by ACK red cell lysis. Here the chain combines TRBV27 and TRBJ1-2, with TRBD1 tentatively as D gene (6 bases match). Input material: naive CD8+ T cells from blood, with Jurkat cell RNA spiked in. The cell subset or site label on this specimen signifies: FACS-sorted CD8+CD4-CCR7+CD45RA+ naive T cells. The sequence derives from a human donor in good health. Some libraries in this study had Jurkat cell RNA spiked in. The CDR3 protein is CASSSRDTPRYGYTF. At the DNA level, the sequence is TGTGCCAGCAGTTCGCGGGACACCCCGAGATATGGCTACACCTTC.